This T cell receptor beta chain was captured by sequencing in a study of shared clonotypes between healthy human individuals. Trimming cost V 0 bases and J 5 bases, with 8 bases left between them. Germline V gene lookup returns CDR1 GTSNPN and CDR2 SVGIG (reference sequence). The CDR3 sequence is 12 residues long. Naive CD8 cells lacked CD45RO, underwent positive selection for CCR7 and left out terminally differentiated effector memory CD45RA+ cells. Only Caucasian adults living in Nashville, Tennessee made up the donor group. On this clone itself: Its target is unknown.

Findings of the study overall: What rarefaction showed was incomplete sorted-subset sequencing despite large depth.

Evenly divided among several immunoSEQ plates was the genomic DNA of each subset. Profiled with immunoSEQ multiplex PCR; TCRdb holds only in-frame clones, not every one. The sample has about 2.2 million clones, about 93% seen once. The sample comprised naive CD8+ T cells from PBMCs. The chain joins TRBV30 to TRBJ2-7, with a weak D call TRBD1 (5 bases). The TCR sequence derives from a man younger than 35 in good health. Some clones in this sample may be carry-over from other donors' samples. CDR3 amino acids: CAWSVQVNEQYF. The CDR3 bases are TGTGCCTGGAGTGTACAGGTAAACGAGCAGTACTTC.